These T cell receptor beta chains were read from a single sample in a study of blood T cell repertoires in COVID-19. Here immunoSEQ multiplex PCR was the method, and the copy in TCRdb shows in-frame clones only, minus some. The sample lists roughly 170,000 clones; 85% were seen once. Material for sequencing was peripheral blood. The receptors shown here come from a woman between 45 and 60 years old with COVID-19, enrolled during active disease. Both conserved end residues are part of each CDR3. The D gene is left open where the match is weak. For some rows the clone size is stated as once, few or many, or as a class when expanded; others skip it.

TRBD1	TRBJ1-4	.	TRBV4-1	TGCGCCAGCAGCCAGCCTACGGACAGGGTGGGCGAAAAACTGTTTTTT	CASSQPTDRVGEKLFF
TRBD1	TRBJ1-1	.	TRBV6-5	TGTGCCAGCAGCCGGACAGGGAGGGCTGAAGCTTTCTTT	CASSRTGRAEAFF
.	TRBJ1-1	.	TRBV7-2	TGTGCCAGCAGCAGTAGACAGGCGTGGGACACTGAAGCTTTCTTT	CASSSRQAWDTEAFF
TRBD1	TRBJ2-7	.	TRBV11-3	TGTGCCAGCAGCTTAGAGGAGACAGGGGCCTACGAGCAGTACTTC	CASSLEETGAYEQYF
TRBD1	TRBJ1-6	once	TRBV11-3	TGTGCCAGCAGCACCCGGACAGGGTACAATTCACCCCTCCACTTT	CASSTRTGYNSPLHF
.	TRBJ1-5	.	TRBV3-1/TRBV3-2	TGTGCCAGCAGCCAAGTCGCAGGGCGAAATCAGCCCCAGCATTTT	CASSQVAGRNQPQHF
.	TRBJ2-7	few	TRBV10-1	TGCGCCAGCAGTGAGTCAACGGCAGGGAAGGGGTACGAGCAGTACTTC	CASSESTAGKGYEQYF
TRBD2	TRBJ2-3	.	TRBV4-2	TGTGCCAGCAGCCAAGGAAGCGGGGGGGGCCCCTCCCCGTACACAGATACGCAGTATTTT	CASSQGSGGGPSPYTDTQYF
TRBD1	TRBJ2-5	.	TRBV29-1	TGCAGCACCCCGGGACAGGGGCAAGAGACCCAGTACTTC	CSTPGQGQETQYF
.	TRBJ2-3	.	TRBV6-2/TRBV6-3	TGTGCCAGCAGCCCACTTCTCGATACGCAGTATTTT	CASSPLLDTQYF
TRBD1	TRBJ2-1	.	TRBV9	TGTGCCAGCAGCGTAGAGGACAGGGACCACAATGAGCAGTTCTTC	CASSVEDRDHNEQFF
TRBD1	TRBJ2-3	.	TRBV5-1	TGCGCCAGCAGCTCTCCGCTGGGACAGGGGGACACAGATACGCAGTATTTT	CASSSPLGQGDTDTQYF
.	TRBJ2-1	.	TRBV5-1	TGCGCCAGCAGCTACGGGGGTACCGGGAACAATGAGCAGTTCTTC	CASSYGGTGNNEQFF
TRBD1	TRBJ2-7	.	TRBV11-2	TGTGCCAGCAGCCACGACAGGGGCTACGAGCAGTACTTC	CASSHDRGYEQYF
.	TRBJ1-1	.	TRBV18	TGTGCCAGCTCACCACCCTCCAAGGACAGCAAAGCTTTCTTT	CASSPPSKDSKAFF
.	TRBJ2-7	.	TRBV12-3/TRBV12-4	TGTGCCAGCAGCCAAATCTCCTACGAGCAGTACTTC	CASSQISYEQYF
.	TRBJ1-2	.	TRBV6-5	TGTGCCAGCAGTCCAGGGGCCGACTATGGCTACACCTTC	CASSPGADYGYTF
.	TRBJ1-1	.	TRBV6-2/TRBV6-3	TGTGCCAGCAGCCAGACAGCGATGAACACTGAAGCTTTCTTT	CASSQTAMNTEAFF
.	TRBJ2-1	.	TRBV3-1/TRBV3-2	TGTGCCAGCAGCCCTCGGGATCGGAGCTCCTACAATGAGCAGTTCTTC	CASSPRDRSSYNEQFF
.	TRBJ1-1	.	TRBV7-9	TGTGCCAGCAACCGTGGACAACTGACAGCTTTCTTT	CASNRGQLTAFF
TRBD1	TRBJ1-1	.	TRBV6-6	TGTGCCAGCAGAGACGGACAGGGAGGATCCACTGAAGCTTTCTTT	CASRDGQGGSTEAFF
.	TRBJ2-5	once	TRBV27	TGTGCCAGCAGCTCCCGGACAAATCAAGAGACCCAGTACTTC	CASSSRTNQETQYF
.	TRBJ1-1	.	TRBV6-5	TGTGCCAGCAGTTACTTCTCCCCGAACACTGAAGCTTTCTTT	CASSYFSPNTEAFF
TRBD2	TRBJ2-1	once	TRBV6-6	TGTGCCAGCAGTCCGGGACTAACCTACAATGAGCAGTTCTTC	CASSPGLTYNEQFF
.	TRBJ2-7	.	TRBV9	TGTGCCAGCAGCCCCGCGGGTAACGAGCAGTACTTC	CASSPAGNEQYF
.	TRBJ1-3	once	TRBV5-1	TGCGCCAGCAGCCCGGACAGTTCCTCTGGAAACACCATATATTTT	CASSPDSSSGNTIYF
TRBD2	TRBJ2-3	.	TRBV19	TGTGCCAGTAGTATCAAAGCGGGGGAGAGGGATACGCAGTATTTT	CASSIKAGERDTQYF
TRBD1	TRBJ1-6	.	TRBV11-3	TGTGCCAGCAGCATGGGACAGGGGGCGCGTTCACCCCTCCACTTT	CASSMGQGARSPLHF
.	TRBJ2-1	.	TRBV9	TGTGCCAGCAGCGTACCCGGTGAGCAGTTCTTC	CASSVPGEQFF
.	TRBJ2-1	.	TRBV18	TGTGCCAGCTCACCACGGCAGGGTGGCAATGAGCAGTTCTTC	CASSPRQGGNEQFF
TRBD2	TRBJ2-3	.	TRBV4-2	TGTGCCAGCAGCCAGGAAGCGGGGGGGATCGTTGGCACAGATACGCAGTATTTT	CASSQEAGGIVGTDTQYF
.	TRBJ2-3	once	TRBV25-1	TGTGCCAGCAGTGCCCGAACAGGAGATACGCAGTATTTT	CASSARTGDTQYF
TRBD2	TRBJ2-5	.	TRBV7-3	TGTGCCAGCAGCGCCTCCGGGACTAGCCGAGAGACCCAGTACTTC	CASSASGTSRETQYF
TRBD2	TRBJ2-3	.	TRBV7-2	TGTGCCAGCAGCTTAGGGGGTAGCGGGGCCACTTGGGCAGATACGCAGTATTTT	CASSLGGSGATWADTQYF
TRBD1	TRBJ2-1	.	TRBV2	TGTGCCATTCGAAGGGACAGGGAGTTTCGTGAGCAGTTCTTC	CAIRRDREFREQFF
.	TRBJ1-5	once	TRBV19	TGTGCCAGTAGGAGCAGGGGCGATCAGCCCCAGCATTTT	CASRSRGDQPQHF
TRBD1	TRBJ2-7	.	TRBV7-6	TGTGCCAGCAGCCTCGGACAGGGGGCATACTACGAGCAGTACTTC	CASSLGQGAYYEQYF
.	TRBJ2-1	.	TRBV18	TGTGCCAGCACGCGATACAATGAGCAGTTCTTC	CASTRYNEQFF
.	TRBJ2-7	.	TRBV27	TGTGCCAGCAGTGCACAGGGTGGATACGAGCAGTACTTC	CASSAQGGYEQYF
TRBD1	TRBJ2-7	.	TRBV2	TGTGCCAGCAGTTACATGGGACAGGGGGCGGGGGAGCAGTACTTC	CASSYMGQGAGEQYF
.	TRBJ1-2	.	TRBV30	TGTGCCTGGAGTGGGACAAACTATGGCTACACCTTC	CAWSGTNYGYTF
TRBD1	TRBJ1-6	.	TRBV4-1	TGCGCCAGCAGACTAATCCACCGGGACAGCAATTCACCCCTCCACTTT	CASRLIHRDSNSPLHF
TRBD1	TRBJ2-2	.	TRBV7-6	TGTGCCAGCAGCACGGACAGGGATCACGGGGAGCTGTTTTTT	CASSTDRDHGELFF
TRBD1	TRBJ1-1	.	TRBV4-1	TGCGCCAGCAGCCAAGCTGACAGGGGCACTGAAGCTTTCTTT	CASSQADRGTEAFF
.	TRBJ1-4	.	TRBV4-3	TGCGCCAGCAGCCAACAGGGGTACAGCGATGAAAAACTGTTTTTT	CASSQQGYSDEKLFF
TRBD1	TRBJ1-1	.	TRBV18	TGTGCCAGCTCACGTGGGACAGGGGCCGGTAATGAAGCTTTCTTT	CASSRGTGAGNEAFF
.	TRBJ2-3	.	TRBV12-5	TGTGCTAGTGGTTTGGCACCAGGGGGGCCCACTAGCACAGATACGCAGTATTTT	CASGLAPGGPTSTDTQYF
TRBD2	TRBJ2-2	.	TRBV6-4	TGTGCCAGCAGTGACTCTCTAGCGGGGGGATCTCCGAACACCGGGGAGCTGTTTTTT	CASSDSLAGGSPNTGELFF
TRBD1	TRBJ2-2	.	TRBV2	TGTGCCAGCAGTCCACAGGGGACCTCGAACACCGGGGAGCTGTTTTTT	CASSPQGTSNTGELFF